Shown below are 11 T cell receptor beta chains from a single sample sequenced in a study of T cell repertoires in cytomegalovirus infection. One entry per CDR3 protein, called by TCRdb with MiXCR from the reads. The top ten clones hold about an eighth of a sample with hundreds of thousands of distinct CDR3 sequences, around a third of them seen once. Their cognate antigens are unknown. This specimen was cultured CD8+ T cells from PBMCs, taken from culture after CMV antigen stimulation. Source of these receptors: a human donor in good health (CMV status not recorded). Some clones in this sample may be carry-over from other donors' samples.

This rearrangement joins TRBV27 to TRBJ2-5, with TRBD2 matching 16 bases. With 4 bases clipped from V and 5 bases from J, the junction kept 4 bases outside the gene matches. The length of the CDR3 is 16 residues. Per germline, CDR1 MNHEY and CDR2 SMNVEV (reference sequence). DNA of the CDR3: TGTGCCAGCAGTTCGGGACTAGCGGGGGGGCAGGAGACCCAGTACTTC. Translated: CASSSGLAGGQETQYF.

There are a few counts of this clonotype. The chain joins TRBV2 to TRBJ2-3; TRBD2 aligns across 7 bases. V trimming: 3 bases; J trimming: 3 bases; junction bases outside the gene matches: 9. Germline-derived CDR1 and CDR2 are SNHLY and FYNNEI. This CDR3 is 16 amino acids long. The CDR3 coding sequence is TGTGCCAGCAGTGAGGGTCGCGGGGGAATTACAGATACGCAGTATTTT. Amino acids: CASSEGRGGITDTQYF.

V usage is TRBV7-6 and J usage is TRBJ1-1, with D possibly TRBD1 on 5 matching bases. This CDR3 is 14 amino acids long. Germline-derived CDR1 and CDR2 are SGHVS and FNYEAQ. Trimming shortened V by 5 bases and J by 2 bases, and 12 bases separated the two germline ends. CDR3 in DNA: TGTGCCAGCAGCCCCCGGACAAGCAACACTGAAGCTTTCTTT. Translating it yields CASSPRTSNTEAFF.

The chain combines TRBV6-1 with TRBJ2-1; D ambiguous. Germline loops: CDR1 MNHNS, CDR2 SASEGT. Trimming cost V 7 bases and J 9 bases, with 19 bases left between them. This CDR3 has 14 amino acids. In DNA, the CDR3 is TGTGCCAGCACCCACCCCCCAACTGGGTCTGAGCAGTTCTTC. Encoded protein: CASTHPPTGSEQFF.

DNA for the CDR3: TGTGCCAGCAGCCATGGGTACCAAGAGACCCAGTACTTC. Residues: CASSHGYQETQYF. The chain combines TRBV14 with TRBJ2-5; D remains ambiguous. CDR1 SGHDN and CDR2 FVKESK come from the germline V gene. This CDR3 region has 13 residues. Trimming stripped 3 bases from V and 0 bases from J, with 5 bases between. The full variable domain, completed using reference TRBV14 and TRBJ2-5, is EAGVTQFPSHSVIEKGQTVTLRCDPISGHDNLYWYRRVMGKEIKFLLHFVKESKQDESGMPNNRFLAERTGGTYSTLKVQPAELEDSGVYFCASSHGYQETQYFGPGTRLLVL.

There are many counts of this clonotype. The rearrangement uses TRBV7-9 and TRBJ2-1, with 12 bases fitting TRBD2. The CDR3 is made up of 16 amino acids. Trimming at V came to 2 bases and at J to 6 bases, leaving 5 bases not matched to a gene. The germline V gene has CDR1 SEHNR and CDR2 FQNEAQ (reference sequence). The CDR3 DNA follows: TGTGCCAGCAGCTTACGACTAGCGGGGGAGTTCAATGAGCAGTTCTTC. It codes for CASSLRLAGEFNEQFF.

The CDR3 spells CAISEKTYEQYF. CDR3 bases: TGTGCCATCAGCGAAAAAACCTACGAGCAGTACTTC. This chain joins TRBV10-3 and TRBJ2-7; no clear D. From germline, CDR1 is ENHRY and CDR2 SYGVKD. The V gene lost 6 bases and the J gene lost 2 bases, with 8 bases spanning the gap. The CDR3 runs to 12 residues.

There are a few counts of this clonotype. The chain recombines TRBV5-1 with TRBJ2-3; D ambiguous. Per germline, CDR1 SGHRS and CDR2 YFSETQ. The V gene lost 4 bases and the J gene lost 0 bases, with 12 bases spanning the gap. CDR3 length: 15 residues. The CDR3 spells CASSPHLGSTDTQYF. The CDR3 nucleotides are TGCGCCAGCAGCCCCCATTTGGGGAGCACAGATACGCAGTATTTT.

The chain employs TRBV19 and TRBJ2-1; 11 positions match TRBD2. In germline, CDR1 is LNHDA, CDR2 SQIVND (reference sequence). V lost 8 bases to trimming and J lost 7 bases; unmatched junction nucleotides: 7. The CDR3 runs 14 residues. CDR3 DNA sequence: TGTGCCAGTTGTAGCGGGGGGGGGTTGAATGAGCAGTTCTTC. It yields the protein CASCSGGGLNEQFF. Drawing the rest from reference TRBV19 and TRBJ2-1, the complete variable domain is DGGITQSPKYLFRKEGQNVTLSCEQNLNHDAMYWYRQDPGQGLRLIYYSQIVNDFQKGDIAEGYSVSREKKESFPLTVTSAQKNPTAFYLCASCSGGGLNEQFFGPGTRLTVL.

This clonotype was detected only once. The rearrangement links TRBV6-5 to TRBJ1-2, with D perhaps matching TRBD1 (6 bases). This CDR3 is 15 amino acids long. Germline CDR1 reads MNHEY; CDR2 reads SVGAGI. V lost 4 bases and J lost 5, with 17 bases in between. This CDR3 is CASSSLRTGKYGYTF. CDR3 DNA sequence: TGTGCCAGCAGTTCCTTGAGAACAGGGAAGTATGGCTACACCTTC.

This clonotype appeared a few times. This sequence joins TRBV2 and TRBJ2-3; 8 bases are a match to TRBD1. The CDR3 sequence is 14 residues long. CDR1 and CDR2 (germline): SNHLY, FYNNEI. The CDR3 is CAAPRGRNTDTQYF. The CDR3, as DNA: TGTGCTGCACCCAGGGGGCGAAACACAGATACGCAGTATTTT.